This T cell receptor (beta chain) was recovered during a study of CD8 T cells in Susac syndrome. Germline V lookup: CDR1 SNHLY, CDR2 FYNNEI. This CDR3 region has 13 residues. The ends lost 8 bases at V and 4 bases at J; junction bases unmatched: 5. Study-level results: It was acknowledged by the study that relatively few individuals were included in its TCR sequencing and HLA analysis.

With random hexamers, 0.5 to 1 ug RNA was reverse transcribed. TCRdb reprocessed the immunoSEQ multiplex PCR reads with MiXCR, giving one entry per CDR3 protein. Here the sample spans around 140,000 distinct CDR3 sequences, 94% being singletons. Turning to this clonotype: What it recognizes is unknown.

V and J are TRBV2 and TRBJ2-1, with 7 nucleotides matching TRBD1. The receptor comes from a human donor in good health. The sample consisted of CD4+ T cells from PBMCs. CDR3 nucleotide sequence: TGTGCCAGCCGGGACAGCCTATACAATGAGCAGTTCTTC. Its protein product is CASRDSLYNEQFF. The full variable domain, completed using reference TRBV2 and TRBJ2-1, is EPEVTQTPSHQVTQMGQEVILRCVPISNHLYFYWYRQILGQKVEFLVSFYNNEISEKSEIFDDQFSVERPDGSNFTLKIRSTKLEDSAMYFCASRDSLYNEQFFGPGTRLTVL.